This TCR beta chain was sequenced for a study of OX40 agonist ivuxolimab in advanced cancers. TCRdb keeps only in-frame clones here, not all; method: immunoSEQ multiplex PCR. Altogether over 65,000 clones are present, roughly 90% being singletons, with the ten largest covering roughly 9.6%. With 5 bases clipped from V and 4 bases from J, the junction kept 11 bases outside the gene matches. The CDR3 totals 16 residues. Germline values: CDR1 MNHEY, CDR2 SMNVEV (reference sequence). This clonotype originated in an adult with an advanced solid tumor such as melanoma, head and neck, liver or kidney cancer. The sequenced sample was CD4+ or CD8+ T cells sorted from blood, obtained in a trial of the OX40 agonist ivuxolimab. This chain joins TRBV27 and TRBJ2-5; TRBD2 matches 9 bases. CDR3 protein: CASSPSSGEYPETQYF. The CDR3 DNA reads TGTGCCAGCAGTCCCTCTAGCGGGGAGTACCCAGAGACCCAGTACTTC.